This entry features one TCR beta chain sequence. Given a much more abundant clone one base away, this may be a read error. Germline values: CDR1 KGHSH, CDR2 LQKENI. CDR3 length equals 14 residues. This sample was included in a study of read filtering for tumor transcriptome and immune sequencing. Molecular barcoded adaptors covering alpha/delta and beta/gamma chains were used on 400 to 450 ng RNA. In TCRdb, the reads were re-called with MiXCR into one record per CDR3 protein. Of 100,000 to 150,000 distinct CDR3 sequences in the sample, 10% to 15% were seen once. Bone marrow was sampled from every patient at the time of active disease.

The origin of this receptor is a donor at least 40 years old with multiple myeloma. The rearrangement joins TRBV18 to TRBJ1-1, with TRBD1 as a possible D gene (6 bases). Material: a population of CD138-negative cells sorted from bone marrow. CDR3 sequence (DNA): TGTGCCAGCTCGGCCATTCAGGGGCAGGCTGATGCTTTCTTT. Encoded protein: CASSAIQGQADAFF.